The entry that follows covers one T cell receptor (beta chain) sequence. In germline, CDR1 is MNHEY, CDR2 SVGEGT. Trimming left V 6 bases short and J 1 base short, with 9 bases between. The CDR3 is 13 residues long. A second roughly 7 to 12 cycle PCR used barcoded and J-beta primers. TCRdb reprocessed the 5' RACE reads with MiXCR, giving one entry per CDR3 protein. This table holds about 1.4 million distinct CDR3 sequences, 45% to 70% found once. This sample stems from a study of blood T cells in healthy people across ages. The receptor's source is a man younger than 30 in good health. What was sequenced was blood. V usage is TRBV6-2 or TRBV6-3 and J usage is TRBJ2-5, with D possibly TRBD2 on 6 matching bases. The CDR3 nucleotides are TGTGCCAGCAGGGGACTCCCCCAAGAGACCCAGTACTTC. Translation: CASRGLPQETQYF.